The 15 T cell receptor beta chains reported below all come from one sample, sequenced in a study of OX40 agonist ivuxolimab in advanced cancers. The data were produced by immunoSEQ multiplex PCR, yet TCRdb's version contains in-frame clones alone and is incomplete. The table shows around 75,000 clones, with approximately 78% occurring only once. The material was CD4+ or CD8+ T cells sorted from blood, obtained in a trial of the OX40 agonist ivuxolimab. These receptors were obtained from an adult with an advanced solid tumor such as melanoma, head and neck, liver or kidney cancer.

This CDR3 is CASSPRADTQYF. Written as DNA, the CDR3 is TGTGCCAGCAGCCCAAGAGCTGATACGCAGTATTTT. The chain couples TRBV11-2 to TRBJ2-3; D unresolved. The CDR3 length is 12 residues. Germline assignment: CDR1 SGHAT and CDR2 FQNNGV. V was pared by 5 bases and J by 6 bases, with 9 bases between.

This clone was seen a single time. The chain links TRBV9 to TRBJ2-3, with TRBD2 matching over 8 bases. Germline values: CDR1 SGDLS, CDR2 YYNGEE. With 0 bases clipped from V and 5 bases from J, the junction kept 8 bases outside the gene matches. The CDR3 has 16 amino acids. Here the CDR3 reads CASSVVSGGAEDTQYF. CDR3 coding DNA: TGTGCCAGCAGCGTAGTATCCGGGGGGGCAGAAGATACGCAGTATTTT. The full variable domain, its missing parts supplied by reference TRBV9 and TRBJ2-3, is DSGVTQTPKHLITATGQRVTLRCSPRSGDLSVYWYQQSLDQGLQFLIQYYNGEERAKGNILERFSAQQFPDLHSELNLSSLELGDSALYFCASSVVSGGAEDTQYFGPGTRLTVL.

This clone showed up just once. The chain employs TRBV5-1 and TRBJ2-7; D gene ambiguous. The V gene lost 2 bases and the J gene lost 1 base, with 16 bases spanning the gap. CDR3 length equals 16 residues. From germline, CDR1 is SGHRS and CDR2 YFSETQ. CDR3 sequence (DNA): TGCGCCAGCAGCTTACCCCGGGCTGGTGATTCCTACGAGCAGTACTTC. Translation gives CASSLPRAGDSYEQYF.

CDR3 sequence (DNA): TGTGCCAGCATATCGCTGGGTGGAACCGGGGAGCTGTTTTTT. Amino acid sequence: CASISLGGTGELFF. The genes are TRBV6-5 and TRBJ2-2; no firm D call. The V gene lost 7 bases and the J gene lost 5 bases, with 14 bases spanning the gap. CDR3 length: 14 residues. Germline CDR1 MNHEY, CDR2 SVGAGI.

This clone has a handful of counts. The chain combines TRBV5-4 with TRBJ2-7; 10 bases line up with TRBD2. V gave up 1 base and J gave up 7 bases; unmatched junction bases: 11. CDR1 and CDR2 (germline): SGHNT, YYREEE (reference sequence). The CDR3 totals 16 residues. This chain's CDR3 is CASSLPPAGGPREQYF. The CDR3, as DNA: TGTGCCAGCAGCTTGCCCCCAGCGGGGGGGCCGAGGGAGCAGTACTTC. The full variable domain, rest sourced from reference TRBV5-4 and TRBJ2-7, is ETGVTQSPTHLIKTRGQQVTLRCSSQSGHNTVSWYQQALGQGPQFIFQYYREEENGRGNFPPRFSGLQFPNYSSELNVNALELDDSALYLCASSLPPAGGPREQYFGPGTRLTVT.

The J gene is TRBJ1-5, the V gene TRBV6-1; D ambiguous. The germline V gene has CDR1 MNHNS and CDR2 SASEGT. Trimming pared 1 base from V and 7 bases from J, leaving 11 bases between. This CDR3 spans 14 amino acids. In nucleotides, the CDR3 is TGTGCCAGCAGTGAAGATTGGATTTACCAGCCCCAGCATTTT. Protein sequence: CASSEDWIYQPQHF.

Only one count was recorded for this clone. V is TRBV6-1 and J is TRBJ2-7; TRBD1 or TRBD2 may be the D gene (5 bases each). V lost 6 bases, J lost 3 bases, and 15 bases lay in between. CDR1 MNHNS and CDR2 SASEGT come from the germline V gene. CDR3 length equals 14 residues. The CDR3 protein is CASSRQGTNYEQYF. The CDR3 bases are TGTGCCAGCAGCCGTCAAGGGACCAACTACGAGCAGTACTTC.

This chain uses TRBV14 with TRBJ2-3, with D possibly being TRBD1 (5 bases). V was trimmed by 4 bases and J by 5 bases, leaving 16 bases between them. The CDR3 sequence is 15 residues long. Germline values: CDR1 SGHDN, CDR2 FVKESK. Here the CDR3 DNA reads TGTGCCAGCAGCCGCGACAGTATCCGCGGAGATACGCAGTATTTT. This codes for CASSRDSIRGDTQYF.

This clone has a handful of counts. This CDR3 is CASSQRPLGGGALNIQYF. As DNA, the CDR3 is TGTGCCAGCAGCCAGAGACCTCTTGGCGGGGGGGCTCTGAACATTCAGTACTTC. This rearrangement joins TRBV7-2 to TRBJ2-4, with 9 positions matching TRBD2. Trimming cost V 5 bases and J 7 bases; bases outside gene matches: 18. CDR3 length: 18 amino acids. The V gene's germline CDR1 is SGHTA and CDR2 FQGNSA.

V usage is TRBV5-6 and J usage is TRBJ2-1; 9 positions agree with TRBD1. The CDR3 covers 14 residues. The germline gives CDR1 SGHDT, CDR2 YYEEEE. The V gene end was trimmed by 5 bases and the J gene end by 4 bases; junction bases not matched to a gene: 4. Here the CDR3 DNA reads TGTGCCAGCAGGGACAGGGGCGTTTACAATGAGCAGTTCTTC. Protein sequence: CASRDRGVYNEQFF.

A note on this clone: The same CDR3 is also encoded by other DNA sequences in this sample. This chain uses TRBV10-2 with TRBJ2-7; 7 bases are a match to TRBD2. The CDR3 totals 16 residues. The germline gives CDR1 WSHSY, CDR2 SAAADI. J gave up 1 base and V 3 bases, and 9 bases lay outside the gene matches. DNA for the CDR3: TGCGCCAGCAGTGATACTGGCGGGGGTAGGTCCTACGAGCAGTACTTC. Residues: CASSDTGGGRSYEQYF.

This clone came up once. The chain recombines TRBV18 with TRBJ2-7; 9 bases map to TRBD1. Germline CDR1 reads KGHSH; CDR2 reads LQKENI. The CDR3 consists of 13 residues. J gave up 5 bases and V 3 bases, and 2 bases lay outside the gene matches. Here the CDR3 reads CASSPGQGNEQYF. In DNA, the CDR3 is TGTGCCAGCTCACCGGGACAGGGAAACGAGCAGTACTTC.

The chain couples TRBV2 to TRBJ2-7, with 7 bases matching TRBD1. J gave up 0 bases and V 6 bases, and 11 bases lay outside the gene matches. Germline CDR1 and CDR2: SNHLY and FYNNEI. The length of the CDR3 is 16 residues. This CDR3 reads CASRGTATLSSYEQYF. CDR3 coding DNA: TGTGCCAGCAGAGGGACAGCCACCCTTAGCTCCTACGAGCAGTACTTC.

The genes are TRBV6-6 and TRBJ2-7; a weak D match, TRBD2 (6 bases). From germline, CDR1 is MNHNY and CDR2 SVGAGI (reference sequence). The CDR3 has 14 amino acids. V was shortened by 5 bases and J by 4 bases, with 15 bases between the two germline ends. The CDR3 protein is CASSQLGGSYEQYF. The DNA of the CDR3 is TGTGCCAGCAGTCAACTCGGGGGTTCTTACGAGCAGTACTTC.

This chain uses TRBV7-8 with TRBJ1-1, with D perhaps TRBD1 (5 bases). V was pared by 2 bases and J by 5 bases, with 21 bases between. Germline V gives CDR1 SGHVS, CDR2 FQNEAQ. This CDR3 is built from 17 residues. This chain's CDR3 is CASSLKGPGPVSTEAFF. The CDR3 DNA sequence: TGTGCCAGCAGCTTAAAGGGGCCGGGGCCAGTATCTACTGAAGCTTTCTTT.